A single sample is the source of the 27 T cell receptor beta chains below, sequenced in a study of T cell clusters in autoimmune cytopenias. Multiplex touch-down PCR amplified TRB using TRB-A and TRB-B pools in one tube. TCRdb re-analyzed the multiplex PCR reads; it lists each CDR3 protein once, without DNA. Recorded for this sample: 4,000 to 6,500 distinct CDR3 sequences. TRB amplification used around 270 ng of peripheral blood genomic DNA. The sample consisted of peripheral blood. Source of these receptors: a human donor with an autoimmune cytopenia or autoimmune hepatitis (not recorded which).

By frequency, this clonotype is medium-sized. The gene calls are TRBV20-1 and TRBJ1-2. Germline V CDR1 and CDR2: DFQATT, SNEGSKA (reference sequence). This CDR3 is built from 13 residues. The CDR3 region is CSAREETSYGYTF.

This rearrangement joins TRBV6-1 to TRBJ1-2. The CDR3 loop spans 12 amino acids. Germline CDR1 MNHNS, CDR2 SASEGT. CDR3 sequence: CASSKIRNGYTF.

CDR3 in amino acids: CASSTGATEAFF. J is TRBJ1-1 and V is TRBV7-9; no DNA is available, so the TRBD1 call from TCRdb remains unchecked. This CDR3 spans 12 amino acids. Germline V gene sequence: CDR1 SEHNR, CDR2 FQNEAQ (reference sequence).

J is TRBJ1-6 and V is TRBV27; TCRdb indicates TRBD1, and absent DNA this call remains unverified. This CDR3 has 15 amino acids. CDR1 and CDR2 (germline): MNHEY, SMNVEV (reference sequence). The CDR3 is CASSLSDQGGSPLHF.

By frequency, this clonotype registers medium-sized. This chain links TRBV6-5 with TRBJ2-1; TCRdb proposes TRBD2, but this gene call is untestable without DNA. The germline V gene encodes CDR1 MNHEY and CDR2 SVGAGI. There are 16 residues in the CDR3. CDR3: CASSQALAGSYNEQFF.

The V gene is TRBV9, the J gene TRBJ2-7; TCRdb outputs TRBD2, but without DNA this stays unchecked. This CDR3 comprises 19 residues. Germline V CDR1 and CDR2: SGDLS, YYNGEE. CDR3 sequence: CASSVGYERGTALGNEQYF.

The CDR3 protein is CASSLVAGMNTEAFF. V is TRBV7-9 and J is TRBJ1-1. Per the germline V gene, CDR1 is SEHNR and CDR2 is FQNEAQ (reference sequence). The CDR3 has 15 amino acids.

CDR3 amino acids: CSVSGGTDTQYF. The chain recombines TRBV29-1 with TRBJ2-3; without DNA, the TCRdb call of TRBD1 cannot be checked. The CDR3 contains 12 residues. In germline, CDR1 is SQVTM, CDR2 ANQGSEA.

J is TRBJ2-5 and V is TRBV6-1; without DNA, the TCRdb call of TRBD2 cannot be checked. This CDR3 spans 15 amino acids. Germline V lookup: CDR1 MNHNS, CDR2 SASEGT. This chain's CDR3 is CASSYPVGDWETQYF.

The chain combines TRBV5-1 with TRBJ1-6. The CDR3 totals 14 residues. Germline V gives CDR1 SGHRS, CDR2 YFSETQ. This CDR3 is CASSLSSYNSPLHF. Combining the CDR3 with reference TRBV5-1 and TRBJ1-6 gives the whole variable domain KAGVTQTPRYLIKTRGQQVTLSCSPISGHRSVSWYQQTPGQGLQFLFEYFSETQRNKGNFPGRFSGRQFSNSRSEMNVSTLELGDSALYLCASSLSSYNSPLHFGNGTRLTVT.

This clonotype is medium-sized by frequency. The chain couples TRBV20-1 to TRBJ1-2; TCRdb gives TRBD1 as the D gene, but with no DNA this cannot be confirmed. CDR1 DFQATT and CDR2 SNEGSKA come from the germline V gene (reference sequence). The CDR3 runs to 12 residues. This CDR3 reads CSAATVLYGYTF.

This clonotype is called medium-sized based on its frequency. This sequence joins TRBV12-3 or TRBV12-4 and TRBJ1-3; TCRdb designates TRBD1, a call that cannot be tested without DNA. The CDR3 is made up of 17 amino acids. This CDR3 is CASTNRRRNLSGNTIYF.

This clonotype is medium-sized by frequency. The gene calls are TRBV6-5 and TRBJ1-1; TCRdb's D call, TRBD1, is unchecked because there is no DNA. Germline CDR1 MNHEY, CDR2 SVGAGI. CDR3 size: 15 residues. CDR3 sequence: CASSYSTGVNTEAFF.

V gene TRBV5-1 combines with J gene TRBJ2-1; with no DNA, the TCRdb D assignment of TRBD1 cannot be verified. Germline V gene lookup returns CDR1 SGHRS and CDR2 YFSETQ. CDR3 length: 15 residues. The CDR3 here is CASSTDRGGYNEQFF.

The chain's CDR3 is CASSSASGGADTQYF. V and J are TRBV19 and TRBJ2-3; TCRdb proposes TRBD2, but this gene call is untestable without DNA. CDR1 and CDR2 (germline): LNHDA, SQIVND (reference sequence). The CDR3 consists of 15 residues.

The V and J genes are TRBV5-4 and TRBJ1-5; TCRdb's assignment of TRBD1 cannot be checked, as there is no DNA. In germline, CDR1 is SGHNT, CDR2 YYREEE (reference sequence). The CDR3 is 15 residues long. The CDR3 sequence is CASSGGTVSNQPQHF. The full variable domain, completed using reference TRBV5-4 and TRBJ1-5, is ETGVTQSPTHLIKTRGQQVTLRCSSQSGHNTVSWYQQALGQGPQFIFQYYREEENGRGNFPPRFSGLQFPNYSSELNVNALELDDSALYLCASSGGTVSNQPQHFGDGTRLSIL.

By frequency, this clonotype is medium-sized. The chain combines TRBV7-6 with TRBJ1-5; TCRdb returns TRBD1, unconfirmable since there is no DNA. Germline CDR1 is SGHVS and CDR2 is FNYEAQ. The CDR3 is made up of 15 amino acids. CDR3 residues: CASSKTRVSNQPQHF.

This clonotype registers medium-sized by frequency. The chain is built from TRBV29-1 and TRBJ1-1; TCRdb lists TRBD1, though no DNA is available to test this call. The V gene's germline CDR1 is SQVTM and CDR2 ANQGSEA. This CDR3 contains 13 residues. CDR3 sequence: CSVAGTGGTEAFF. Full variable domain (outside the CDR3, taken from reference TRBV29-1 and TRBJ1-1): SAVISQKPSRDICQRGTSLTIQCQVDSQVTMMFWYRQQPGQSLTLIATANQGSEATYESGFVIDKFPISRPNLTFSTLTVSNMSPEDSSIYLCSVAGTGGTEAFFGQGTRLTVV.

Measured by frequency, this clonotype is medium-sized. The V and J genes are TRBV5-4 and TRBJ1-2; TCRdb indicates TRBD1, and absent DNA this call remains unverified. The CDR3 has 15 amino acids. Germline CDR1 SGHNT, CDR2 YYREEE (reference sequence). The CDR3 spells CASSPKRTGGTSYTF.

The V and J genes are TRBV5-1 and TRBJ1-2; TCRdb's assignment of TRBD1 cannot be checked, as there is no DNA. Germline CDR1 and CDR2: SGHRS and YFSETQ. CDR3 length: 13 amino acids. This CDR3 is CASSVGQGYGYTF.

This clonotype shows up as medium-sized by frequency. The chain combines TRBV29-1 with TRBJ1-5; TCRdb lists TRBD1, though no DNA is available to test this call. Germline CDR1 reads SQVTM; CDR2 reads ANQGSEA. The CDR3 sequence is 13 residues long. This CDR3 reads CSAHTGSNQPQHF.

Its frequency marks this clonotype as medium-sized (0.01 to 0.1%). The chain uses TRBV29-1 and TRBJ2-7; the TCRdb call, TRBD1, lacks DNA for checking. Germline CDR1 reads SQVTM; CDR2 reads ANQGSEA. The CDR3 totals 13 residues. CDR3 sequence reads: CSVEDLRPGEQYF.

The rearrangement uses TRBV5-6 and TRBJ1-2; TCRdb gives TRBD1 as the D gene, but with no DNA this cannot be confirmed. The V gene's germline CDR1 is SGHDT and CDR2 YYEEEE. This CDR3 region has 12 residues. The chain's CDR3 is CAKRQGKYGYTF.

This clonotype shows up as medium-sized by frequency. The rearrangement uses TRBV5-1 and TRBJ2-1. Germline CDR1 SGHRS, CDR2 YFSETQ. The CDR3 is 15 amino acids. CDR3 region: CASSLDGVGYNEQFF.

This clonotype is deemed medium-sized by its frequency. The J gene is TRBJ1-4, the V gene TRBV6-1; the D call of TRBD1 rests on TCRdb alone, since no DNA is present to check it. The CDR3 covers 13 residues. The germline V gene encodes CDR1 MNHNS and CDR2 SASEGT. CDR3 sequence reads: CASPGGQDEKLFF.

This clonotype counts as medium-sized by frequency. The V gene is TRBV7-2, the J gene TRBJ2-7; the D call of TRBD1 rests on TCRdb alone, since no DNA is present to check it. Looked up from germline, CDR1 is SGHTA and CDR2 is FQGNSA. This CDR3 has 14 residues. CDR3 in amino acids: CASSQQGTGSEQYF. The full variable domain, in which reference TRBV7-2 and TRBJ2-7 provide the parts outside the CDR3, is GAGVSQSPSNKVTEKGKDVELRCDPISGHTALYWYRQSLGQGLEFLIYFQGNSAPDKSGLPSDRFSAERTGGSVSTLTIQRTQQEDSAVYLCASSQQGTGSEQYFGPGTRLTVT.

Measured by frequency, this clonotype is medium-sized (0.01 to 0.1%). V usage is TRBV6-1 and J usage is TRBJ2-3; TCRdb names TRBD1, which stays unverified in the absence of DNA. Germline V lookup: CDR1 MNHNS, CDR2 SASEGT. The CDR3 contains 15 residues. This CDR3 reads CASSEAQGTTDTQYF.